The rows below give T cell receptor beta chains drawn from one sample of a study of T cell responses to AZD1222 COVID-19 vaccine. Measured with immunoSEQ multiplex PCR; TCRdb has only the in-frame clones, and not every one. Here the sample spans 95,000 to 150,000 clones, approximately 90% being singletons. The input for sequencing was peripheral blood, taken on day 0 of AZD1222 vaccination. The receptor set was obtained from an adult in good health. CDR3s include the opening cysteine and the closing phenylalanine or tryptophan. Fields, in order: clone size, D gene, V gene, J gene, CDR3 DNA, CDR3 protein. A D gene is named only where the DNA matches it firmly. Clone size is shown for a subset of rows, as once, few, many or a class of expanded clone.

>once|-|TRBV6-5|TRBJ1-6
TGTGCCAGCAGTTACGGGACACCCAATAATTCACCCCTCCACTTT
CASSYGTPNNSPLHF
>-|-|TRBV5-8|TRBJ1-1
TGTGCCAGCAGCTTGGAAGCAGGGGTTACGAACACTGAAGCTTTCTTT
CASSLEAGVTNTEAFF
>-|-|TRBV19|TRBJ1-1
TGTGCCAGTAGTGGCCGGGGGCTAGCGAGCACTGAAGCTTTCTTT
CASSGRGLASTEAFF
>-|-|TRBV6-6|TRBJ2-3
TGTGCCAGCAGCCTACAAGATACGCAGTATTTT
CASSLQDTQYF
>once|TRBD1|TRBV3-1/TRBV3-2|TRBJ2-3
TGTGCCAGCAGCCAAGATCCAGGGGGCGGCACAGATACGCAGTATTTT
CASSQDPGGGTDTQYF
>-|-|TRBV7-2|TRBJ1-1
TGTGCCAGCAGCTCGCACCTGACAGTAAACACTGAAGCTTTCTTT
CASSSHLTVNTEAFF
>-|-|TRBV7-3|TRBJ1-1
TGTGCCAGCAGACCTAGGAGGCTCCTGGGAGCTTTCTTT
CASRPRRLLGAFF
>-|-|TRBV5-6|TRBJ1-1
TGTGCCAGCAGCTTGGCACTAACAGGGTTGAACACTGAAGCTTTCTTT
CASSLALTGLNTEAFF
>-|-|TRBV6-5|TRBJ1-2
TGTGCCAGCAGTTACTCCCGGCAGATCCTAAACTATGGCTACACCTTC
CASSYSRQILNYGYTF
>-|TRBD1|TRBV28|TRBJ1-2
TGTGCCAGCAGGTCGACAGGGACCTCGAGCTACACCTTC
CASRSTGTSSYTF
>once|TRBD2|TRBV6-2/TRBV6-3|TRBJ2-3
TGTGCCAGCAGTTCTGGACTAGCGGGAGGGCCTAGTCCACCAGATACGCAGTATTTT
CASSSGLAGGPSPPDTQYF
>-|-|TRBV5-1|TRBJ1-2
TGCGCCAGCAGCTTAAACAGCCAGAACTATGGCTACACCTTC
CASSLNSQNYGYTF
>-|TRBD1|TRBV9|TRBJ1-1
TGTGCCAGCAGCGTAGGGGCAGGGGGCGTCACTGAAGCTTTCTTT
CASSVGAGGVTEAFF
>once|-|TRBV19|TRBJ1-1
TGTGCCAGTAGTCCCCAACAGATGAACACTGAAGCTTTCTTT
CASSPQQMNTEAFF
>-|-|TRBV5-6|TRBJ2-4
TGTGCCAGCAGCAAGACGGCTCCCGGCATTCAGTACTTC
CASSKTAPGIQYF
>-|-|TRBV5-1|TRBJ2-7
TGCGCCAGCAGGGGCCACTTCGAGCAGTACTTC
CASRGHFEQYF
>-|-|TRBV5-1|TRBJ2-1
TGCGCCAGCAGCTTGGACTCGAGCCGCTACAATGAGCAGTTCTTC
CASSLDSSRYNEQFF
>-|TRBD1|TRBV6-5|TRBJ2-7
TGTGCCAGCAGTTACTCCGGGACAGTAAGCTACGAGCAGTACTTC
CASSYSGTVSYEQYF
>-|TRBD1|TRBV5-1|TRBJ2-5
TGCGCCAGCAGCTTGGAGGGACAGGGGGCCTGGGAGACCCAGTACTTC
CASSLEGQGAWETQYF
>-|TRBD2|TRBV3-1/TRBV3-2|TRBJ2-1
TGTGCCAGCAGCCAAGAAGCGCCAGCGGGGGGACGAAATGAGCAGTTCTTC
CASSQEAPAGGRNEQFF
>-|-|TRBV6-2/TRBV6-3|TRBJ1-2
TGTGCCAGCAGTTATGAGAACACGGCCTATGGCTACACCTTC
CASSYENTAYGYTF
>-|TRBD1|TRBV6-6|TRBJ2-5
TGTGCCAGCAGTTACGGGGGACAGGGGGCGAGAGAGACCCAGTACTTC
CASSYGGQGARETQYF
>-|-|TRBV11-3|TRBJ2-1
TGTGCCAGCAGCTCGGGACCCTACAATGAGCAGTTCTTC
CASSSGPYNEQFF
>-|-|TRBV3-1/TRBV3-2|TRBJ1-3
TGTGCCAGCAGCCAAAGTCCAGGGGCCGGAAACACCATATATTTT
CASSQSPGAGNTIYF
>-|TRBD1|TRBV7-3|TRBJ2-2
TGTGCCAGCAGCTCGGCAGGGGGCAACACCGGGGAGCTGTTTTTT
CASSSAGGNTGELFF
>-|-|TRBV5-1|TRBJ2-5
TGCGCCAGCAGCTTGAATACGTATCAAGAGACCCAGTACTTC
CASSLNTYQETQYF
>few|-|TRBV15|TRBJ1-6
TGTGCCACCCGAAGACTGGGGGCCGGTAATTCACCCCTCCACTTT
CATRRLGAGNSPLHF
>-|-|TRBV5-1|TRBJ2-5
TGCGCCAGCAGCTATGGAGCAACTCCCGTCCAAGAGACCCAGTACTTC
CASSYGATPVQETQYF
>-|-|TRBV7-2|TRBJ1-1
TGTGCCAGCAGCTTAGGAAGGGTAACTGAAGCTTTCTTT
CASSLGRVTEAFF
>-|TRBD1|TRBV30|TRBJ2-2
TGTGCCTGGGACAGGGTAATCGGCGGGGAGCTGTTTTTT
CAWDRVIGGELFF
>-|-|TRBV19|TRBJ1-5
TGTGCCAGGGACAGCCGAAATCAGCCCCAGCATTTT
CARDSRNQPQHF
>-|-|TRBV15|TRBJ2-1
TGTGCCACCAGCAGTTTTGGGGTAGGTCGTCGGCAGTTCTTC
CATSSFGVGRRQFF
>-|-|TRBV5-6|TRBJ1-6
TGTGCCAGCAGCTTTTTGGGGGTAGGGGTTTCACCCCTCCACTTT
CASSFLGVGVSPLHF
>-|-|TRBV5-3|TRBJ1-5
TGTGCCAGAAGCTTGGCTCCGGTCAATCAGCCCCAGCATTTT
CARSLAPVNQPQHF
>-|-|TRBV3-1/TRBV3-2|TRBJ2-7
TGTGCCAGCAGCCAAGGTCACTACGAGCAGTACTTC
CASSQGHYEQYF
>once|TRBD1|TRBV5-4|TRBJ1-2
TGTGCCAGCAGCCCGGACAGGGTAAATGGCTACACCTTC
CASSPDRVNGYTF
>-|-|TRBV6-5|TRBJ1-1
TGTGCCAGCACCCGGGGGGGTCACACTGAAGCTTTCTTT
CASTRGGHTEAFF
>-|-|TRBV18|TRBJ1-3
TGTGCCAGCTCCCCACAGGACCTATACGGGGGAAACACCATATATTTT
CASSPQDLYGGNTIYF
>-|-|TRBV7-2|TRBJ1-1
TGTGCCAGCAGCTTAGCGCAGGGGCAGTTCCATGAAGCTTTCTTT
CASSLAQGQFHEAFF
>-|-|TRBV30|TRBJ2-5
TGTGCCTGGACCCCCCTAGCGCTTGAAGAGACCCAGTACTTC
CAWTPLALEETQYF
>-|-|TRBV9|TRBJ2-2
TGTGCCAGCAGCGTAGGGTTCACCGGGGAGCTGTTTTTT
CASSVGFTGELFF
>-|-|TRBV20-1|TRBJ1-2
TGCAGTGCTATCTCATATGGCTACACCTTC
CSAISYGYTF
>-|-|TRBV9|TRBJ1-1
TGTGCCAGCAGCAACGTTGGGGGTACTGAAGCTTTCTTT
CASSNVGGTEAFF
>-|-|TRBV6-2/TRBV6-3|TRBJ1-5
TGTGCCAGCAGTTACTCGGGCAGCTTCAATCAGCCCCAGCATTTT
CASSYSGSFNQPQHF
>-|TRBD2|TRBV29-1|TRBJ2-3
TGCAGCGTTTCGACTAGCTCGCATACGCAGTATTTT
CSVSTSSHTQYF
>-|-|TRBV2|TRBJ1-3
TGTGCCAGCAGTGACGGTTTCTCTGGAAACACCATATATTTT
CASSDGFSGNTIYF